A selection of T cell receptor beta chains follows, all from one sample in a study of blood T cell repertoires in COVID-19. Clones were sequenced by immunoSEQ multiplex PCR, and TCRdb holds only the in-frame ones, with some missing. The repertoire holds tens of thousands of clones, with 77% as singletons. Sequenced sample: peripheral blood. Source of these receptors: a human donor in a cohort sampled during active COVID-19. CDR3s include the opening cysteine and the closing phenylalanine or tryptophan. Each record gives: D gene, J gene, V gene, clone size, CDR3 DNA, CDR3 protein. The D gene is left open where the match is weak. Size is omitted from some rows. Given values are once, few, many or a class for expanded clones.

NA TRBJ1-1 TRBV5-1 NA TGCGCCAGCAGCTTGGAACGGGACACTGAAGCTTTCTTT CASSLERDTEAFF
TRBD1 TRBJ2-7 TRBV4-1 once TGCGCCAGCAGCCAGACGACAAGGGGGCCCCTCCACGAGCAGTACTTC CASSQTTRGPLHEQYF
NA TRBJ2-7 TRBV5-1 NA TGCGCCAGCAGTTGGACCGACAGCTCCTACGAGCAGTACTTC CASSWTDSSYEQYF
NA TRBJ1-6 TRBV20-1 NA TGCAGTGCTAGCCAGGTTTCACCCCTCCACTTT CSASQVSPLHF
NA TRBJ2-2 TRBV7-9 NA TGTGCCAGCAGCCCCGTGTGGGGCCCCGACACAACCGGGGAGCTGTTTTTT CASSPVWGPDTTGELFF
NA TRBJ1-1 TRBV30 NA TGTGCCTGGACCCGTCGACAGGACGGTGAAGCTTTCTTT CAWTRRQDGEAFF
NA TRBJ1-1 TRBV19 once TGTGCCAGTAGTGGCGGGTACGGGGGGGGCACTGAAGCTTTCTTT CASSGGYGGGTEAFF
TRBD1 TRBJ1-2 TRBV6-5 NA TGTGCCACCGCCCGACAGGGGGGCCATGGCTACACCTTC CATARQGGHGYTF
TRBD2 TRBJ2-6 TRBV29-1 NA TGCAGCTGCGGGGGTTCTGGGGCCAACGTCCTGACTTTC CSCGGSGANVLTF
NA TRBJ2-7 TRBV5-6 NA TGTGCCAGCAGCTTCGGTTCCTACGAGCAGTACTTC CASSFGSYEQYF
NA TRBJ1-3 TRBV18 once TGTGCCAGCTCACCCTCGCAGGCGAACTCTGGAAACACCATATATTTT CASSPSQANSGNTIYF
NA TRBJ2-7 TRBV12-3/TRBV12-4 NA TGTGCCAGCAGTTTAAACCAGGCCTACGAGCAGTACTTC CASSLNQAYEQYF
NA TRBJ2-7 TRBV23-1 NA TGCGCCAGCACCTTCGGGGTGCGCGGGGGCCCCCACGAGCAGTACTTC CASTFGVRGGPHEQYF
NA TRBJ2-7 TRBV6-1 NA TGTGCCAGCAGTGACAATGACAGGTGGACCAGCGAGCAGTACTTC CASSDNDRWTSEQYF
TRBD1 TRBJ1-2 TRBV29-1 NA TGCAGCGCCGGGACAGGGGGCAATTCTGGCTATGGCTACACCTTC CSAGTGGNSGYGYTF
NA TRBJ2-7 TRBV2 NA TGTGCCAGCAATCGGGCGGGGGCAAACGAGCAGTACTTC CASNRAGANEQYF
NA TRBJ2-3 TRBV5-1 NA TGCGCCAGCAGCTACTCGACTCGCGAATCTAGCACAGATACGCAGTATTTT CASSYSTRESSTDTQYF
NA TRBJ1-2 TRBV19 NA TGTGCCAGTAGTATCGGGGACATCATTTATGGCTACACCTTC CASSIGDIIYGYTF
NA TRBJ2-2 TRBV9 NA TGTGCCAGCAGCGAAACGGACACCGGGGAGCTGTTTTTT CASSETDTGELFF
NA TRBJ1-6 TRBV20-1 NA TGCAGTGCTAGTTCCGGGTTTAATTCACCCCTCCACTTT CSASSGFNSPLHF
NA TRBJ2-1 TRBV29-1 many TGCAGCGGGGCACCGGACAATGAGCAGTTCTTC CSGAPDNEQFF
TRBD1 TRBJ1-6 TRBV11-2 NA TGTGCCAGCAGCCCCGGGACAGGGGGCGGTTATTCACCCCTCCACTTT CASSPGTGGGYSPLHF
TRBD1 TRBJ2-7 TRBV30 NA TGTGCCTGGAGCCCCCCGGGACAGGGGGCCGTGGTGCAGTACTTC CAWSPPGQGAVVQYF
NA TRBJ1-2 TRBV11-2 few TGTGCCAGCAGCTTAGCGGGGGGCTACACCTTC CASSLAGGYTF
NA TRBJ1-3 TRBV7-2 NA TGTGCCAGCAGCGGGGGGTTGGGGAGGCCCGGAAACACCATATATTTT CASSGGLGRPGNTIYF
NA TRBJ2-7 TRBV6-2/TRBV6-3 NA TGTGCCAGCAGCCGTCGGACAGTTTCCGAGCAGTACTTC CASSRRTVSEQYF
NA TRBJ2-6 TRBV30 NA TGTGCCTGGAGTGTACAGGGATCCGTCCTGACTTTC CAWSVQGSVLTF
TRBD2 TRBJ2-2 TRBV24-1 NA TGTGCCACCAGTGATCCCCAGAGCGGGGACACCGGGGAGCTGTTTTTT CATSDPQSGDTGELFF
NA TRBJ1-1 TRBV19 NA TGTGCCAGTTTGCTCGGACAGAAAAACACTGAAGCTTTCTTT CASLLGQKNTEAFF
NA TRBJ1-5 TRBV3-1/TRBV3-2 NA TGTGCCAGCAGCCAGGCAGGGGTAGGAGAGCCCCAGCATTTT CASSQAGVGEPQHF
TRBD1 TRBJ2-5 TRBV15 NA TGTGCCACCAGCAGGGGACAGATAAAAGAGACCCAGTACTTC CATSRGQIKETQYF
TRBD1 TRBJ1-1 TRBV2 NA TGTGCCAGCAGCTGGGACAGGGGACGTACTGAAGCTTTCTTT CASSWDRGRTEAFF
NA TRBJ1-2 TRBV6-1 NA TGTGCCAGCAGTGAACAAGCGGGGGCGAATGGCTACACCTTC CASSEQAGANGYTF
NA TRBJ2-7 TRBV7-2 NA TGTGCCAGCAGCTTCCTAGGGGCAGGGGAGCAGTACTTC CASSFLGAGEQYF
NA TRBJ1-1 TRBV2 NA TGTGCCAGCAGTGGAGGCGGGGTCACTGAAGCTTTCTTT CASSGGGVTEAFF
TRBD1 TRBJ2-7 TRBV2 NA TGTGCCAGCAGCGGGGACAGGGGGTACGAGCAGTACTTC CASSGDRGYEQYF
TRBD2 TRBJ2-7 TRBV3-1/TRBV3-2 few TGTGCCAGCAGCCATAACGCGGGGGTCTACGAGCAGTACTTC CASSHNAGVYEQYF
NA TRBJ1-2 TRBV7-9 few TGTGCCAGCCACCGCTCCGGGGGATTTGATGGCTACACCTTC CASHRSGGFDGYTF
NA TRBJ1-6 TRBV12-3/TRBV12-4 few TGTGCCAGCAGCCCCGGGTTGACACCCCTCCACTTT CASSPGLTPLHF
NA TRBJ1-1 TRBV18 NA TGTGCCAGCTCGCTAACAGGGAACACTGAAGCTTTCTTT CASSLTGNTEAFF
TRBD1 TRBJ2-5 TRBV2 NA TGTGCCAGCAGTACAGGGGGAATCCAAGAGACCCAGTACTTC CASSTGGIQETQYF
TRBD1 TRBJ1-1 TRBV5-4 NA TGTGCCAGCAGCACTCCGGGACAGGGGAACACTGAAGCTTTCTTT CASSTPGQGNTEAFF
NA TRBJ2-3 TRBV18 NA TGTGCCAGCTCACCTCGTGTAGGAGAAGATACGCAGTATTTT CASSPRVGEDTQYF
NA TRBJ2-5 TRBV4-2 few TGTGCCAGCAGCCAAGAGAGGGTCACCAGAGAGACCCAGTACTTC CASSQERVTRETQYF
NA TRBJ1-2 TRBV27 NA TGTGCCAGCAGTTCCATGAGGCGGGGTCTAGTAGACTATGGCTACACCTTC CASSSMRRGLVDYGYTF
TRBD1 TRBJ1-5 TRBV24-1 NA TGTGCCACCAGTGAGTCCGACAGGGGTGAACAGCCCCAGCATTTT CATSESDRGEQPQHF
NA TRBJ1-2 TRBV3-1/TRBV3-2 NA TGTGCCAGCAGCCAAGGGCCGACAGGAGCTAACTATGGCTACACCTTC CASSQGPTGANYGYTF
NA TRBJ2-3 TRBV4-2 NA TGTGCCAGCAGCCAGGCCCTAGGTGGGGGGGGCTCAGATACGCAGTATTTT CASSQALGGGGSDTQYF
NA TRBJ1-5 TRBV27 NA TGTGCCAGCAGCGAAATCCGGGACTACAATCAGCCCCAGCATTTT CASSEIRDYNQPQHF
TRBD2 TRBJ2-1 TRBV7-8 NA TGTGCCAGCAGCCCACGCCGAAGACGCGGGGGGGGCAATGAGCAGTTCTTC CASSPRRRRGGGNEQFF
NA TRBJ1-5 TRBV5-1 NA TGCGCCAGCAGCCTCGACGGGAGCAATCAGCCCCAGCATTTT CASSLDGSNQPQHF
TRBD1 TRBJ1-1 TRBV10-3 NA TGTGCCTCCTGGACAGGGTTCGCCGCTGAAGCTTTCTTT CASWTGFAAEAFF
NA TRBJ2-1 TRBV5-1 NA TGCGCCAGCAGCTTGAACAGTCACAATGAGCAGTTCTTC CASSLNSHNEQFF
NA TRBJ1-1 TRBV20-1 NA TGCAGTGCAGAGGCCCCGGGTGGAGCTTTCTTT CSAEAPGGAFF